What follows are 18 T cell receptor beta chains derived from one specimen sequenced in a study of blood T cell repertoires in COVID-19. TCRdb's table, derived via immunoSEQ multiplex PCR, lists solely in-frame clones and lacks some. The sample lists about 190,000 clones, over 70% occurring once. The sequenced sample was peripheral blood. The receptors here all came from a man aged 60 to 69 with active or convalescent COVID-19.

V is TRBV7-2 and J is TRBJ2-4, with 7 positions matching TRBD1. The germline V gene encodes CDR1 SGHTA and CDR2 FQGNSA. With 1 base clipped from V and 0 bases from J, the junction kept 6 bases outside the gene matches. The CDR3 has 17 amino acids. The CDR3 region is CASSLGGGGLAKNIQYF. For the CDR3, the DNA is TGTGCCAGCAGCTTAGGAGGGGGCGGACTAGCCAAAAACATTCAGTACTTC.

This chain joins TRBV6-4 and TRBJ2-3, with D perhaps TRBD2 (5 bases). Germline V gene data show CDR1 as MRHNA and CDR2 as SNTAGT. The CDR3 spans 14 residues. Trimming shortened V by 3 bases and J by 2 bases, and 9 bases separated the two germline ends. The CDR3 reads CASSESGSTDTQYF. CDR3 coding DNA: TGTGCCAGCAGTGAGAGCGGATCCACAGATACGCAGTATTTT.

This sequence joins TRBV10-2 and TRBJ2-3; D uncertain. V dropped 5 bases and J dropped 2 bases, with 5 bases sitting between them. Per the germline V gene, CDR1 is WSHSY and CDR2 is SAAADI. The CDR3 has 12 amino acids. As DNA, the CDR3 is TGCGCCAGCAGTCCGTACACAGATACGCAGTATTTT. Encoded protein: CASSPYTDTQYF.

The chain recombines TRBV29-1 with TRBJ1-1; tentatively, D is TRBD1 (5 bases). V was shortened by 4 bases and J by 2 bases, with 14 bases between the two germline ends. There are 14 residues in the CDR3. Germline V gene data show CDR1 as SQVTM and CDR2 as ANQGSEA. The CDR3: CSVGVGTGNTEAFF. The CDR3 nucleotides are TGCAGCGTTGGAGTTGGGACTGGAAACACTGAAGCTTTCTTT.

The CDR3 DNA sequence: TGTGCCACCAGTGCCCAAACGAACACCGGGGAGCTGTTTTTT. Translation gives CATSAQTNTGELFF. The chain carries TRBV24-1 and TRBJ2-2; D gene uncertain. Trimming pared 5 bases from V and 0 bases from J, leaving 6 bases between. Germline loops: CDR1 KGHDR, CDR2 SFDVKD. The CDR3 is made up of 14 amino acids.

The chain has TRBV5-6 and TRBJ1-2, with D unresolved. Germline assignment: CDR1 SGHDT and CDR2 YYEEEE. CDR3 size: 11 residues. Trimming took 0 bases from V and 12 from J, leaving 9 bases between them. The CDR3: CASSLEPGNTF. In DNA form, the CDR3 reads TGTGCCAGCAGCTTGGAACCGGGAAACACCTTC.

This chain connects TRBV6-5 to TRBJ2-7, with TRBD1 matching 11 bases. V trimming: 6 bases; J trimming: 5 bases; junction bases outside the gene matches: 6. The V gene's germline CDR1 is MNHEY and CDR2 SVGAGI. The CDR3 has 14 amino acids. The CDR3, as DNA: TGTGCCAGCAGGGCGGACAGGGGGCTTCACGAGCAGTACTTC. Translated, it gives CASRADRGLHEQYF.

The V call is TRBV4-2, the J call TRBJ2-7; 8 bases fit TRBD2. The CDR3 length is 15 residues. Trimming cost V 0 bases and J 5 bases; bases outside gene matches: 6. Germline V gene sequence: CDR1 LGHNA, CDR2 YNFKEQ. The CDR3 is CASSQEAREDNEQYF. Written as DNA, the CDR3 is TGTGCCAGCAGCCAAGAGGCGCGGGAGGATAACGAGCAGTACTTC.

This clone was found once. DNA of the CDR3: TGTGCCAGTAGTTCGGCTAGCGGGAGTGGGTCCTACGAGCAGTACTTC. This gives the protein CASSSASGSGSYEQYF. The chain recombines TRBV19 with TRBJ2-7; 10 bases align to TRBD2. The V gene end was trimmed by 5 bases and the J gene end by 1 base; junction bases not matched to a gene: 8. Per germline, CDR1 LNHDA and CDR2 SQIVND (reference sequence). There are 16 residues in the CDR3.

This clone was seen a few times. J is TRBJ1-1 and V is TRBV19; D unresolved. The CDR3 sequence is 14 residues long. Per germline, CDR1 LNHDA and CDR2 SQIVND (reference sequence). Trimming shortened V by 5 bases and J by 1 base, and 11 bases separated the two germline ends. The CDR3 nucleotides are TGTGCCAGTAGTCCCCAACCCGGGAACACTGAAGCTTTCTTT. It translates to CASSPQPGNTEAFF. The whole variable domain, filled in from reference TRBV19 and TRBJ1-1, reads DGGITQSPKYLFRKEGQNVTLSCEQNLNHDAMYWYRQDPGQGLRLIYYSQIVNDFQKGDIAEGYSVSREKKESFPLTVTSAQKNPTAFYLCASSPQPGNTEAFFGQGTRLTVV.

V is TRBV7-2 and J is TRBJ2-7; D may be TRBD2 (5 bases). Germline CDR1 and CDR2: SGHTA and FQGNSA. V dropped 0 bases and J dropped 3 bases, with 9 bases sitting between them. The CDR3 contains 14 residues. CDR3 coding DNA: TGTGCCAGCAGCTTAGCGGGAGTGAACTACGAGCAGTACTTC. This sequence encodes CASSLAGVNYEQYF. Full variable domain (rest looked up from reference TRBV7-2 and TRBJ2-7): GAGVSQSPSNKVTEKGKDVELRCDPISGHTALYWYRQSLGQGLEFLIYFQGNSAPDKSGLPSDRFSAERTGGSVSTLTIQRTQQEDSAVYLCASSLAGVNYEQYFGPGTRLTVT.

This chain connects TRBV5-1 to TRBJ1-2, with 9 nucleotides matching TRBD1. This CDR3 spans 14 amino acids. After removal of 0 bases from V and 8 bases from J, the junction contained 5 bases not matched to a gene. The V gene's germline CDR1 is SGHRS and CDR2 YFSETQ. In DNA form, the CDR3 reads TGCGCCAGCAGCTTGGGGACAGGGGTAAGAGGCTACACCTTC. Amino acid sequence: CASSLGTGVRGYTF.

The chain is built from TRBV6-6 and TRBJ2-7; 11 bases match TRBD2. Germline lookup yields CDR1 MNHNY and CDR2 SVGAGI (reference sequence). With V trimmed by 6 bases and J by 4 bases, 5 bases remained unmatched. The length of the CDR3 is 14 residues. CDR3 amino acids: CASSSASGRYEQYF. The CDR3 DNA follows: TGTGCCAGCAGCTCCGCTAGCGGGAGGTACGAGCAGTACTTC.

The chain joins TRBV6-5 to TRBJ2-2, with a possible D match to TRBD2 (5 bases). V was cut by 5 bases and J by 4 bases, with 11 bases left in between. The CDR3 runs 14 residues. Germline V lookup: CDR1 MNHEY, CDR2 SVGAGI. The CDR3 DNA reads as TGTGCCAGCAGTCCAATTCGGGGCACCGGGGAGCTGTTTTTT. This translates into CASSPIRGTGELFF.

The chain has TRBV5-8 and TRBJ1-1; D is undetermined. The V gene lost 4 bases and the J gene lost 0 bases, with 10 bases spanning the gap. Looked up from germline, CDR1 is SGHTS and CDR2 is YDEGEE. This CDR3 contains 14 residues. The CDR3 DNA sequence: TGTGCCAGCAGCCCATATCGGGTGAACACTGAAGCTTTCTTT. Protein sequence: CASSPYRVNTEAFF.

The chain couples TRBV7-9 to TRBJ2-2, with TRBD1 matching 10 bases. With V trimmed by 4 bases and J by 6 bases, 8 bases remained unmatched. Germline V lookup: CDR1 SEHNR, CDR2 FQNEAQ (reference sequence). There are 16 residues in the CDR3. CDR3 amino acids: CASSSRDRGVPGELFF. The CDR3 DNA is TGTGCCAGCAGCTCAAGGGACAGGGGCGTTCCCGGGGAGCTGTTTTTT.

The CDR3 DNA reads TGTGCCAGCAGTTACTCGGACAGGGGAATAGATACGCAGTATTTT. Encoded protein: CASSYSDRGIDTQYF. J is TRBJ2-3 and V is TRBV6-2 or TRBV6-3; TRBD1 matches 9 bases. The V gene's germline CDR1 is MNHEY and CDR2 SVGEGT. CDR3 length: 15 amino acids. The trim removed 0 bases at V and 5 bases at J, leaving 3 bases unmatched.

The chain combines TRBV11-2 with TRBJ2-7; D unresolved. The CDR3 totals 12 residues. V was clipped by 1 base and J by 6 bases, with 7 bases between them. In germline, CDR1 is SGHAT, CDR2 FQNNGV. CDR3 sequence: CASSLVTVEQYF. The DNA of the CDR3 is TGTGCCAGCAGCTTAGTGACTGTCGAGCAGTACTTC.